Listed here are 26 T cell receptor beta chains from one sample, sequenced in a study of blood T cell repertoires in COVID-19. Sequenced by immunoSEQ multiplex PCR; TCRdb stores in-frame clones only, minus some. The repertoire has over 200,000 clones, roughly nine tenths of them found once; the top ten carry less than 0.75%. The sample taken for sequencing was peripheral blood. Receptor source: a middle-aged man with acute or convalescent COVID-19.

This clone was seen a single time. The chain has TRBV28 and TRBJ1-4; 7 nucleotides match TRBD1. Trimming removed 0 bases from V and 6 bases from J; junction bases left unmatched: 10. The CDR3 loop spans 17 amino acids. Germline CDR1 MDHEN, CDR2 SYDVKM. The CDR3 DNA is TGTGCCAGCAGTTTATGGGGGAACAGGGGCTCGGATGAAAAACTGTTTTTT. Protein sequence: CASSLWGNRGSDEKLFF.

The V and J genes are TRBV21-1 and TRBJ2-7; no DNA check was done on the table's D call, TRBD2. TRBV21-1 is listed as a pseudogene. The CDR3 consists of 18 residues. The CDR3, as DNA: TGTGCCAGCAGCAAAGTTACTAGTCCGATAGGAGACTCCTACGAGCAGTACTTC. Its protein is CASSKVTSPIGDSYEQYF.

V is TRBV9 and J is TRBJ2-1; 11 nucleotides align to TRBD2. CDR3 length: 15 residues. Per germline, CDR1 SGDLS and CDR2 YYNGEE. The V segment lost 7 bases and the J segment 8 bases; nucleotides outside the gene matches: 11. This CDR3 is CASGGFSGRVDEQFF. The CDR3 DNA sequence: TGTGCCAGCGGGGGATTTAGCGGGAGGGTGGATGAGCAGTTCTTC.

This chain links TRBV10-3 with TRBJ1-2; 7 bases agree with TRBD1. The CDR3 is 13 residues long. Losses at the gene ends were 7 bases for V and 5 bases for J; bases not matched to a gene: 7. CDR1 is ENHRY and CDR2 is SYGVKD in the germline V gene. This chain's CDR3 is CAITQGDEYGYTF. DNA for the CDR3: TGTGCCATCACCCAGGGGGATGAGTATGGCTACACCTTC.

V is TRBV6-1 and J is TRBJ1-2; 7 bases fit TRBD1. From germline, CDR1 is MNHNS and CDR2 SASEGT. The V gene end was trimmed by 4 bases and the J gene end by 8 bases; junction bases not matched to a gene: 13. CDR3 length equals 15 residues. In DNA form, the CDR3 reads TGTGCCAGCAGTGGAGCCGGGACAGCCGTTTGGGGCTACACCTTC. Protein sequence: CASSGAGTAVWGYTF.

This clone was seen once. This chain links TRBV7-9 with TRBJ1-3, with D possibly matching TRBD1 (5 bases). CDR1 is SEHNR, CDR2 FQNEAQ, per germline (reference sequence). Trimming shortened V by 7 bases and J by 1 base, and 14 bases separated the two germline ends. The CDR3 runs 15 residues. This CDR3 reads CASTWGQGSGNTIYF. The CDR3 DNA reads TGTGCCAGCACATGGGGCCAGGGATCTGGAAACACCATATATTTT.

The chain employs TRBV27 and TRBJ1-6; a possible D gene is TRBD1 (6 bases). Between the trimmed V and J ends, which lost 4 bases and 10 bases, there was a span of 17 bases. CDR1 and CDR2 (germline): MNHEY, SMNVEV (reference sequence). The CDR3 has 15 amino acids. The chain's CDR3 is CASSSIFLGGSPLHF. CDR3 in DNA: TGTGCCAGCAGTTCGATATTTTTAGGGGGATCACCCCTCCACTTT.

The V call is TRBV3-1 (or the pseudogene TRBV3-2), the J call TRBJ2-3; 9 positions agree with TRBD2. The CDR3 totals 17 residues. The V segment lost 4 bases and the J segment 3 bases; nucleotides outside the gene matches: 11. Germline loops: CDR1 LGHDT, CDR2 YNNKEL (reference sequence). CDR3 sequence reads: CASSLPQGGGETDTQYF. The CDR3 DNA follows: TGTGCCAGCAGCCTCCCCCAGGGCGGGGGGGAAACAGATACGCAGTATTTT.

This chain links TRBV14 with TRBJ2-5; D may be TRBD2 (6 bases). Trimming took off 4 bases at V and 2 bases at J, with 14 bases between the two ends. The length of the CDR3 is 15 residues. Germline CDR1 reads SGHDN; CDR2 reads FVKESK. Here the CDR3 reads CASSLLGGVQETQYF. CDR3 bases: TGTGCCAGCAGCCTCCTGGGCGGGGTTCAAGAGACCCAGTACTTC.

This clone turned up a few times. The chain carries TRBV7-9 and TRBJ2-3, with 13 bases matching TRBD2. V dropped 3 bases and J dropped 6; count of bases not matched to a gene: 3. Germline CDR1 and CDR2: SEHNR and FQNEAQ (reference sequence). CDR3 length equals 15 residues. CDR3 nucleotide sequence: TGTGCCAGCAGCTTTAGGGGACTAGCGGGGGATACGCAGTATTTT. Its translation is CASSFRGLAGDTQYF. Complete variable domain (other parts from reference TRBV7-9 and TRBJ2-3): DTGVSQNPRHKITKRGQNVTFRCDPISEHNRLYWYRQTLGQGPEFLTYFQNEAQLEKSRLLSDRFSAERPKGSFSTLEIQRTEQGDSAMYLCASSFRGLAGDTQYFGPGTRLTVL.

This rearrangement joins TRBV7-2 to TRBJ2-7; 11 bases fit TRBD2. From germline, CDR1 is SGHTA and CDR2 FQGNSA. The CDR3 has 17 amino acids. The V segment lost 5 bases and the J segment 2 bases; nucleotides outside the gene matches: 11. The CDR3 loop is CASSPPGLAGGAYEQYF. The CDR3 region has the DNA TGTGCCAGCAGCCCCCCGGGCCTAGCGGGAGGTGCCTACGAGCAGTACTTC. Filled out from reference TRBV7-2 and TRBJ2-7, the complete variable domain reads GAGVSQSPSNKVTEKGKDVELRCDPISGHTALYWYRQSLGQGLEFLIYFQGNSAPDKSGLPSDRFSAERTGGSVSTLTIQRTQQEDSAVYLCASSPPGLAGGAYEQYFGPGTRLTVT.

This clone was recorded only once. CDR3 in amino acids: CASSPRDRGYEQYF. The CDR3 DNA reads TGTGCCAGTAGTCCCCGGGACAGGGGTTACGAGCAGTACTTC. The chain joins TRBV19 to TRBJ2-7, with 10 bases identical to TRBD1. The CDR3 is 14 residues long. V shed 5 bases, J shed 4 bases, and the junction held 5 bases outside the gene matches. Per the germline V gene, CDR1 is LNHDA and CDR2 is SQIVND (reference sequence).

Turning to this clone: Different DNA sequences within this sample yield the same CDR3. The chain has TRBV6-4 and TRBJ2-7, with 9 bases fitting TRBD1. The V segment lost 5 bases and the J segment 5 bases; nucleotides outside the gene matches: 4. The CDR3 sequence is 13 residues long. Looked up from germline, CDR1 is MRHNA and CDR2 is SNTAGT. The CDR3 loop reads CASSPDRGHEQYF. In DNA, the CDR3 is TGTGCCAGCAGTCCGGACAGGGGCCACGAGCAGTACTTC.

V gene TRBV4-2 combines with J gene TRBJ2-7; D is undetermined. The CDR3 is 15 amino acids. Per the germline V gene, CDR1 is LGHNA and CDR2 is YNFKEQ. The V gene lost 0 bases and the J gene lost 2 bases, with 11 bases spanning the gap. DNA of the CDR3: TGTGCCAGCAGCCAAGATTTACAGAATCCCTACGAGCAGTACTTC. Translation: CASSQDLQNPYEQYF.

The chain carries TRBV9 and TRBJ1-3; 8 bases are a match to TRBD1. Per germline, CDR1 SGDLS and CDR2 YYNGEE. V shed 5 bases and J 4 bases; nucleotides not matched to a gene: 11. The CDR3 sequence is 16 residues long. The CDR3: CASSVNLDREGNTIYF. CDR3 DNA: TGTGCCAGCAGTGTCAACCTGGACAGGGAGGGAAACACCATATATTTT.

The chain carries TRBV5-1 and TRBJ2-5; 8 bases agree with TRBD1. Germline V gene lookup returns CDR1 SGHRS and CDR2 YFSETQ. CDR3 size: 14 residues. V gave up 4 bases and J gave up 7 bases; unmatched junction bases: 9. The CDR3 here is CASSHTGGEGTQYF. The DNA for the CDR3 is TGCGCCAGCAGCCACACAGGGGGTGAGGGGACCCAGTACTTC.

The CDR3 protein is CASRGRSGEPYEQYF. The CDR3 DNA reads as TGTGCCAGCAGGGGGCGGTCGGGGGAACCCTACGAGCAGTACTTC. J is TRBJ2-7 and V is TRBV2, with D possibly being TRBD2 (6 bases). V gave up 6 bases and J gave up 2 bases, with 17 bases separating them. Per the germline V gene, CDR1 is SNHLY and CDR2 is FYNNEI. There are 15 residues in the CDR3.

The chain uses TRBV11-2 and TRBJ2-7; the D gene is possibly TRBD1 (7 bases). The germline V gene has CDR1 SGHAT and CDR2 FQNNGV. Trimming took 1 base from V and 5 from J, leaving 21 bases between them. The length of the CDR3 is 17 residues. The CDR3 DNA reads TGTGCCAGCAGCTTAGTAATGCCGGCAGGGGGACTCGACGAGCAGTACTTC. Amino acid sequence: CASSLVMPAGGLDEQYF.

The chain combines TRBV4-3 with TRBJ2-7; the D is unclear. The V end was cut by 0 bases, the J end by 7 bases, with 13 bases between. CDR1 and CDR2 from the germline V gene are LGHNA and YSLEER. The CDR3 spans 14 residues. The DNA for the CDR3 is TGCGCCAGCAGCCAAGATCCCGGGTTCAAGGAGCAGTACTTC. Residues: CASSQDPGFKEQYF.

The genes are TRBV6-5 and TRBJ2-7; 10 bases agree with TRBD1. The CDR3 is made up of 14 amino acids. The J segment lost 2 bases and the V segment lost 8 bases, leaving 6 bases of the junction unmatched. Germline assignment: CDR1 MNHEY and CDR2 SVGAGI. The CDR3 sequence is CASLGTGATYEQYF. CDR3 coding DNA: TGTGCCAGCCTCGGGACAGGGGCTACCTACGAGCAGTACTTC.

The chain has TRBV7-6 and TRBJ2-1; unclear D gene. V was cut by 5 bases and J by 2 bases, with 7 bases left in between. The germline CDR1 and CDR2 sequences are SGHVS and FNYEAQ. The CDR3 loop spans 13 amino acids. CDR3 DNA sequence: TGTGCCAGCAGCCAATACACCTACAATGAGCAGTTCTTC. Amino acids: CASSQYTYNEQFF.

V is TRBV5-1 and J is TRBJ1-5, with D maybe TRBD1 (5 bases). The CDR3 is 14 residues long. Germline V CDR1 and CDR2: SGHRS, YFSETQ. V was pared by 0 bases and J by 6 bases, with 10 bases between. The CDR3 region is CASSLAPGVQPQHF. As DNA, the CDR3 is TGCGCCAGCAGCTTGGCTCCGGGGGTTCAGCCCCAGCATTTT. Full variable domain (outside the CDR3, taken from reference TRBV5-1 and TRBJ1-5): KAGVTQTPRYLIKTRGQQVTLSCSPISGHRSVSWYQQTPGQGLQFLFEYFSETQRNKGNFPGRFSGRQFSNSRSEMNVSTLELGDSALYLCASSLAPGVQPQHFGDGTRLSIL.

The chain links TRBV19 to TRBJ1-1, with D perhaps matching TRBD1 (6 bases). CDR3 length: 13 residues. Trimming stripped 7 bases from V and 6 bases from J, with 15 bases between. Germline V gene data show CDR1 as LNHDA and CDR2 as SQIVND (reference sequence). Here the CDR3 reads CASMEAEGAEAFF. The CDR3 nucleotides are TGTGCCAGTATGGAGGCCGAGGGGGCTGAAGCTTTCTTT.

This clone was seen more than once but under ten times. The chain joins TRBV5-1 to TRBJ2-5; 7 positions agree with TRBD1. V dropped 0 bases and J dropped 4; count of bases not matched to a gene: 6. The CDR3 sequence is 15 residues long. From germline, CDR1 is SGHRS and CDR2 YFSETQ. The CDR3 DNA reads TGCGCCAGCAGCTTGGATGAGGCAGGGGGAGAGACCCAGTACTTC. Protein sequence: CASSLDEAGGETQYF.

J is TRBJ1-2 and V is TRBV27; D is ambiguous. Germline V CDR1 and CDR2: MNHEY, SMNVEV (reference sequence). Between the trimmed V and J ends, which lost 3 bases and 6 bases, there was a span of 11 bases. The CDR3 is 13 amino acids. The CDR3: CASSFEGMNGYTF. The CDR3 nucleotides are TGTGCCAGCAGTTTTGAGGGTATGAATGGCTACACCTTC.

The chain recombines TRBV7-2 with TRBJ1-4, with 7 bases identical to TRBD1. Germline values: CDR1 SGHTA, CDR2 FQGNSA. The CDR3 loop spans 16 amino acids. V trimming: 7 bases; J trimming: 0 bases; junction bases outside the gene matches: 8. The CDR3 protein is CASKRGPFATNEKLFF. As DNA, the CDR3 is TGTGCCAGCAAGAGGGGGCCTTTTGCAACTAATGAAAAACTGTTTTTT.